This TCR beta chain was sequenced in a study of cytomegalovirus exposure and HLA in healthy donors. Study context: Some 85 million unique TCRs, all from HLA-typed donors, were included in an early release of the data. Findings and caveats of the study: Later work found most CMV-associated TCR beta chains apparently HLA-restricted. Exclusion as indistinguishable affected some V segments, including TRBV6-2 and TRBV6-3. A reported reduction in N-insertions relative to the roughly 610-donor mean was seen in an Asian-associated ancestry cluster in a later analysis.

PCR employed 60 Vbeta and 13 Jbeta primers. Here immunoSEQ multiplex PCR was the method, and the copy in TCRdb shows in-frame clones only, minus some. The table shows 150,000 or so clones, with about 80% occurring only once. V gave up 5 bases and J gave up 3 bases; unmatched junction bases: 6. Germline CDR1 and CDR2: MNHEY and SVGAGI. The CDR3 covers 15 residues. Regarding this clone: The antigen is unknown.

This receptor was identified in a woman in her thirties or forties in good health and CMV-seronegative. The genes are TRBV6-5 and TRBJ2-1; TRBD1 matches 8 bases. Sequenced: PBMCs. CDR3 region: CASSQGQGYYNEQFF. For the CDR3, the DNA is TGTGCCAGCAGTCAAGGACAGGGTTACTACAATGAGCAGTTCTTC.